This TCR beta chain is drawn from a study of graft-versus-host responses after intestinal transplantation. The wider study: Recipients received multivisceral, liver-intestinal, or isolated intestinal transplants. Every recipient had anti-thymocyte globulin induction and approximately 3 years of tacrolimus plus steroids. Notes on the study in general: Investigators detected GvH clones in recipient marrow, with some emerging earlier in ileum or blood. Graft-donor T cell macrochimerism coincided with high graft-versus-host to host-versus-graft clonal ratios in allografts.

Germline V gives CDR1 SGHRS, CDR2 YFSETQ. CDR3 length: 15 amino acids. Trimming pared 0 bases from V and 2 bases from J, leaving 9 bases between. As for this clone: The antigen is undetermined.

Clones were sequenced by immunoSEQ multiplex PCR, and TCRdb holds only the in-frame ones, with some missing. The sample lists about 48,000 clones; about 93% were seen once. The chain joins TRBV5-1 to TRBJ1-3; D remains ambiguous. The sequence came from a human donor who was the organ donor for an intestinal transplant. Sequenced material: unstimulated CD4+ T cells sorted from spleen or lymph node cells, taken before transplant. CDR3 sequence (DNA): TGCGCCAGCAGCTTGGGGGTTTTACCTGGAAACACCATATATTTT. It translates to CASSLGVLPGNTIYF.